This T cell receptor (beta chain) was captured in a study of T cells after yellow fever vaccination. Study results and caveats: Just a small share of clonotypes turned up in the CD4 compartment as well as the CD8 compartment. Boosting was followed by the reappearance of most primary-vaccination clones (just under 97% CD4, 70% to 90% CD8). FACS-sorted repertoires could harbor abundant contaminating bulk-population clonotypes.

V was trimmed by 11 bases and J by 1 base, leaving 14 bases between them. There are 13 residues in the CDR3. Germline values: CDR1 SGHVS, CDR2 FQNEAQ. Concerning this clonotype: Its antigen is as yet unknown.

They built TCR cDNA with 5'RACE template switching, a step that put in a universal primer site and UMIs. TCRdb independently ran MiXCR on the 5' RACE reads; one entry per CDR3 protein. The sample has about 340,000 distinct CDR3 sequences, about 12% seen once. The specimen was CD4+ T cells sorted from PBMCs, collected 15 days after the yellow fever booster vaccination. This sequence joins TRBV7-8 and TRBJ1-2, with D possibly matching TRBD1 (6 bases). The TCR was taken from a man aged 18 to 29 who received the YFV17D yellow fever vaccine. CDR3 sequence: CASAWTDNYGYTF. The CDR3 coding sequence is TGTGCCTCCGCATGGACAGATAACTATGGCTACACCTTC.